These 2 T cell receptor beta chains were sequenced from one sample in a study of prognosis after radiotherapy for stage I lung cancer (dated by TCRdb to the early 2020s). TCRdb records Illumina HiSeq 3000 as the sequencer. The TCR beta CDR3 region was amplified from genomic DNA by two rounds of multiplex PCR. In the first PCR round, primers specific to each TRBV and TRBJ gene were used, and the primer sequences were filed in Chinese patent CN105087789A. TCRdb reworked the public reads: Q25 trimming with fastp, MiXCR clone assembly, productive beta chains retained. For every CDR3 protein sequence, its rows merge into one entry that carries the most common genes and DNA. This sample gives tens of thousands of distinct CDR3 sequences in total; roughly 39% of them show up just once. The ten most abundant clones make up around 50% of the sample. Sequencing used PBMCs, obtained before or after stereotactic body radiation therapy (not recorded which). These TCRs come from a donor at least 50 years old with non-small cell lung cancer.

For this clonotype: Because it lacks the conserved phenylalanine or tryptophan at the end, this CDR3 is likely a read error. The gene calls are TRBV6-1 and TRBJ2-2, with D perhaps matching TRBD1 (6 bases). The CDR3 runs 18 residues. CDR1 is MNHNS, CDR2 SASEGT, per germline. V lost 1 base and J 2 bases, leaving 17 bases between the germline ends. CDR3 bases: TGTGCCAGCAGTGAAGACAGGGAGACTGTTACTAACACCGGGGAGCTGTTTTCT. Amino acid sequence: CASSEDRETVTNTGELFS.

As to this clonotype: Germline and junction disagree at one end, which may indicate a read error. The chain combines TRBV7-8 with TRBJ2-3; D is perhaps TRBD1 or TRBD2 (5 bases each). Per germline, CDR1 SGHVS and CDR2 FQNEAQ. The CDR3 extends over 15 amino acids. The CDR3 region is CASSYREGTTDAQYF. The CDR3 nucleotides are TGTGCCAGCAGCTATCGCGAGGGGACCACAGATGCGCAGTATTTT.